The 19 T cell receptor beta chains reported below all come from one sample, sequenced in a study of response to subunit inactivated influenza vaccine. One entry per CDR3 protein, called by TCRdb with MiXCR from the RT-PCR reads. The top ten hold 9.5% to 13% of the sample, which has around 850,000 distinct CDR3 sequences, roughly 20% seen once. The sequencing here drew on PBMCs from blood, taken 5 to 6 days after vaccination. The receptor set was obtained from a man in his forties or fifties who received an inactivated influenza vaccine.

Regarding this clonotype: A much larger clonotype is one base distant, so this may be a read error. V gene TRBV29-1 combines with J gene TRBJ2-2; D may be TRBD1 or TRBD2 (6 bases each). The CDR3 loop spans 13 amino acids. CDR1 and CDR2 from the germline V gene are SQVTM and ANQGSEA. The CDR3: CSVRLGGTGELSF. CDR3 DNA: TGCAGCGTTCGACTAGGGGGAACCGGGGAGCTGTCTTTT.

This clonotype was counted a single time. A much larger clone differs by one base, so this may be a read error. The chain uses TRBV14 and TRBJ2-1; TRBD2 matches 8 bases. CDR1 and CDR2 (germline): SGHDN, FVKESK. Trimming at V came to 1 base and at J to 2 bases, leaving 1 base not matched to a gene. The CDR3 consists of 15 residues. For the CDR3, the DNA is TGTGCCAGCAGCCAAGGGACTAGCCCCTACAATGAGCAGTTCTTC. Amino acids: CASSQGTSPYNEQFF.

This clonotype was detected a few times. The CDR3 region has the DNA TGCGCCAGCAGCCTCACCAGGACGGTCATCTATGGCTACACCTTC. It translates to CASSLTRTVIYGYTF. This sequence joins TRBV4-1 and TRBJ1-2; no reliable D call. The CDR3 is 15 residues long. The V gene's germline CDR1 is MGHRA and CDR2 YSYEKL. V lost 4 bases, J lost 4 bases, and 16 bases lay in between.

This clonotype occurred many times. The CDR3: CASSQWKSTDTQYF. In DNA, the CDR3 is TGTGCCAGCAGCCAGTGGAAGAGCACAGATACGCAGTATTTT. The chain uses TRBV3-1 and TRBJ2-3, with D hard to call. This CDR3 contains 14 residues. V lost 3 bases and J lost 0, with 7 bases in between. The germline V gene has CDR1 LGHDT and CDR2 YNNKEL (reference sequence).

This clonotype was detected many times. The chain carries TRBV12-3 or TRBV12-4 and TRBJ2-1, with D maybe TRBD2 (5 bases). The CDR3 spans 14 residues. The germline V and J ends were trimmed by 3 bases and 6 bases, with 12 bases remaining between them. The chain's CDR3 is CASSFFSGSNEQFF. The CDR3 DNA sequence: TGTGCCAGCAGTTTTTTTTCGGGATCCAATGAGCAGTTCTTC.

As concerns this clonotype: A read error may account for a junction end that differs from germline. The chain links TRBV12-3 or TRBV12-4 to TRBJ1-1; the match to TRBD1 covers 7 bases. This CDR3 contains 13 residues. For the CDR3, the DNA is TGTGCCAGCAGGACGGGACAGAACCCTGAAGCTTTCTTT. Translation: CASRTGQNPEAFF.

This clonotype has a handful of counts. The CDR3 region has the DNA TGTGCCAGCAGCTTGGATGGGCCGGCCACAGATACGCAGTATTTT. This gives the protein CASSLDGPATDTQYF. The chain couples TRBV5-5 to TRBJ2-3; D gene uncertain. The CDR3 is 15 amino acids. V was shortened by 0 bases and J by 2 bases, with 10 bases between the two germline ends. The germline V gene encodes CDR1 SGHKS and CDR2 YYEKEE (reference sequence). Based on the CDR3 plus reference TRBV5-5 and TRBJ2-3, the full variable domain is DAGVTQSPTHLIKTRGQQVTLRCSPISGHKSVSWYQQVLGQGPQFIFQYYEKEERGRGNFPDRFSARQFPNYSSELNVNALLLGDSALYLCASSLDGPATDTQYFGPGTRLTVL.

V gene TRBV11-2 combines with J gene TRBJ2-1, with 14 bases lining up with TRBD2. Per the germline V gene, CDR1 is SGHAT and CDR2 is FQNNGV. With 4 bases clipped from V and 1 base from J, the junction kept 12 bases outside the gene matches. This CDR3 spans 20 amino acids. The CDR3 protein is CASSSGGRLAGGPSYNEQFF. CDR3 sequence (DNA): TGTGCCAGCAGCTCAGGGGGCAGACTAGCGGGAGGGCCATCCTACAATGAGCAGTTCTTC.

This clonotype came up a few times. The J gene is TRBJ1-1, the V gene TRBV6-5; 8 bases line up with TRBD1. Germline V CDR1 and CDR2: MNHEY, SVGAGI. V lost 4 bases, J lost 6 bases, and 10 bases stayed unmatched. The CDR3 sequence is 15 residues long. The CDR3 nucleotides are TGTGCCAGCAGTTCGCTGACAGGGGAGAAGCCTGAAGCTTTCTTT. This translates into CASSSLTGEKPEAFF.

A few counts support this clonotype. V and J are TRBV7-9 and TRBJ2-7, with a weak D call TRBD1 (6 bases). The length of the CDR3 is 14 residues. Deletions cut 1 base from V and 3 bases from J, with 10 bases between. Looked up from germline, CDR1 is SEHNR and CDR2 is FQNEAQ (reference sequence). The CDR3 coding sequence is TGTGCCAGCAGCTTAGATTACAGGGTCTACGAGCAGTACTTC. Residues: CASSLDYRVYEQYF.

This clonotype was seen repeatedly, ten times or more. This chain uses TRBV2 with TRBJ2-3; 8 bases line up with TRBD2. Germline assignment: CDR1 SNHLY and CDR2 FYNNEI. Germline trimming cut 7 bases from V and 2 bases from J; bases unmatched to any gene: 14. The CDR3 spans 17 residues. The CDR3 sequence: CASKAIVGTRLTDTQYF. For the CDR3, the DNA is TGTGCCAGCAAGGCAATCGTAGGGACTAGACTCACAGATACGCAGTATTTT.

As to this clonotype: Being one base from a much bigger clone, this may be a read error. The rearrangement links TRBV20-1 to TRBJ1-1; D unclear. CDR3 length: 14 amino acids. V was clipped by 0 bases and J by 1 base, with 9 bases between them. In germline, CDR1 is DFQATT, CDR2 SNEGSKA (reference sequence). The CDR3 spells CSARDRNKNTEAFF. As DNA, the CDR3 is TGCAGTGCTAGAGACCGCAACAAGAACACTGAAGCTTTCTTT.

V gene TRBV7-9 combines with J gene TRBJ1-1; a weak D match, TRBD1 (6 bases). This CDR3 is built from 14 residues. Trimming took 4 bases from V and 10 from J, leaving 19 bases between them. Germline values: CDR1 SEHNR, CDR2 FQNEAQ (reference sequence). CDR3: CASSSIQSPRGAFF. The CDR3 DNA reads TGTGCCAGCAGCTCTATACAAAGCCCCAGGGGAGCTTTCTTT.

This clonotype was detected many times. Sequence at one end of the junction differs from germline and may be a read error. V and J are TRBV6-2 or TRBV6-3 and TRBJ2-1, with D maybe TRBD1 (5 bases). The CDR3 sequence is 12 residues long. Germline CDR1 is MNHEY and CDR2 is SVGEGT. The DNA of the CDR3 is TGCGCCAGCAGCCGCCAGGGTAATGAGCAGTTCTTC. Its translation: CASSRQGNEQFF.

In this sample, this clonotype turned up a few times. The chain couples TRBV11-2 to TRBJ2-7; D remains unclear. The CDR3 sequence is 15 residues long. Germline CDR1 reads SGHAT; CDR2 reads FQNNGV. V was clipped by 1 base and J by 0 bases, with 10 bases between them. The CDR3 sequence is CASSLGAVSSYEQYF. CDR3 nucleotide sequence: TGTGCCAGCAGCTTAGGGGCGGTAAGCTCCTACGAGCAGTACTTC.

Many counts were recorded for this clonotype. The chain links TRBV6-1 to TRBJ2-7; D is ambiguous. Per germline, CDR1 MNHNS and CDR2 SASEGT. Deletions cut 6 bases from V and 1 base from J, with 13 bases between. The CDR3 is 14 amino acids. CDR3 nucleotides: TGTGCCAGCAGCCTATCGACTGTTTCCTACGAGCAGTACTTC. This translates into CASSLSTVSYEQYF.

J is TRBJ1-2 and V is TRBV7-2, with D perhaps TRBD1 (5 bases). The CDR3 loop spans 16 amino acids. Germline lookup yields CDR1 SGHTA and CDR2 FQGNSA. V lost 2 bases to trimming and J lost 3 bases, with 16 bases between them. The CDR3 loop reads CASSLRQGGGDYGYTF. CDR3 coding DNA: TGTGCCAGCAGCTTACGCCAGGGTGGGGGGGACTATGGCTACACCTTC.

The chain joins TRBV5-1 to TRBJ2-5; 7 positions match TRBD1. Germline assignment: CDR1 SGHRS and CDR2 YFSETQ. V shed 5 bases, J shed 2 bases, and the junction held 6 bases outside the gene matches. This CDR3 is 14 amino acids long. The CDR3 reads CASRVTGLQETQYF. The CDR3 DNA is TGCGCCAGCAGGGTGACAGGGCTACAAGAGACCCAGTACTTC.

The V call is TRBV6-2 or TRBV6-3, the J call TRBJ2-7; the match to TRBD2 covers 13 bases. This CDR3 has 15 amino acids. Losses at the gene ends were 6 bases for V and 3 bases for J; bases not matched to a gene: 5. The germline V gene has CDR1 MNHEY and CDR2 SVGEGT. CDR3 amino acids: CASSWTSGSIYEQYF. Here the CDR3 DNA reads TGTGCCAGCAGCTGGACTAGCGGGAGTATCTACGAGCAGTACTTC.